This T cell receptor beta chain originates from a study of shared clonotypes between healthy human individuals. Overall study results and limits: At large depth, rarefaction still showed sorted-subset sequencing to be incomplete.

This table comes from immunoSEQ multiplex PCR, and its TCRdb copy is limited to in-frame clones, with some not included. The data contain about 2.3 million clones, approximately 93% of them singletons. About this clone: Its target is unknown.

The CDR3 is 15 residues long. CDR1 is LGHNA and CDR2 is YNFKEQ in the germline V gene. The V end was cut by 4 bases, the J end by 0 bases, with 10 bases between. The rearrangement joins TRBV4-2 to TRBJ1-3; no firm D call. Sequencing input: naive CD4+ T cells from PBMCs. Subset given: CD45RA+ positively selected. The sequence was collected from a man younger than 35 in good health. Some clones in this sample may be carry-over from other donors' samples. This CDR3 reads CASSPEPVSGNTIYF. The DNA for the CDR3 is TGTGCCAGCAGCCCGGAACCGGTCTCTGGAAACACCATATATTTT.